This TCR beta chain was identified in a study of T cells in Graves' hyperthyroidism and ophthalmopathy. General observations from the study: Ophthalmopathy could be told apart from stable hyperthyroidism with a 13 V-J model.

Those patients with uncontrolled infection, other autoimmune disease, pregnancy or lactation were excluded. A word on this clonotype: Its specificity is not known.

Germline values: CDR1 SQVTM, CDR2 ANQGSEA. The CDR3 length is 13 residues. J was trimmed by 4 bases and V by 7 bases; bases with no gene match: 9. Amplified regions were TCR beta CDR3 sequences from RNA transcripts. HTBI primers were used for first-round RT-PCR of the TCR CDR3. TCRdb re-analysed the multiplex PCR reads in MiXCR, keeping a single row per CDR3 protein. The sample has 500,000 to 600,000 distinct CDR3 sequences, 35% to 55% seen once; the top ten hold over 15%. Specimen: peripheral blood or thyroid tissue (not recorded which). This clonotype was obtained from an adult woman with Graves' disease, either hyperthyroidism or ophthalmopathy (not recorded which). The J gene is TRBJ1-2, the V gene TRBV29-1, with 7 nucleotides matching TRBD1. In nucleotides, the CDR3 is TGCAGCGAGGGTAGGGGGCGGGGCTATGGCTACACCTTC. It translates to CSEGRGRGYGYTF.